The 16 T cell receptor beta chains reported below all come from one sample, sequenced in a study of radiotherapy plus CTLA-4 blockade in lung cancer. Some clones are missing from TCRdb's copy, which holds only in-frame ones; the method was immunoSEQ multiplex PCR. The data contain around 80,000 clones, nearly 75% of them singletons. This specimen consisted of peripheral blood, obtained from a patient treated with radiotherapy plus ipilimumab. The receptors stem from a human donor with non-small cell lung cancer whose response to radiotherapy plus ipilimumab could not be evaluated.

This clone turned up a few times. This chain links TRBV7-9 with TRBJ1-4; D is unresolved. Germline assignment: CDR1 SEHNR and CDR2 FQNEAQ (reference sequence). The ends were cut back, 1 base at V and 2 bases at J, with 11 bases in the middle. This CDR3 region has 16 residues. CDR3 sequence reads: CASSLEGRGTNEKLFF. CDR3 DNA sequence: TGTGCCAGCAGCTTAGAAGGTAGAGGGACTAATGAAAAACTGTTTTTT. The variable domain in full, completed from reference TRBV7-9 and TRBJ1-4, reads DTGVSQNPRHKITKRGQNVTFRCDPISEHNRLYWYRQTLGQGPEFLTYFQNEAQLEKSRLLSDRFSAERPKGSFSTLEIQRTEQGDSAMYLCASSLEGRGTNEKLFFGSGTQLSVL.

The chain recombines TRBV11-3 with TRBJ2-3, with TRBD2 matching 13 bases. Per germline, CDR1 SGHNT and CDR2 YENEEA. Trimming at V came to 1 base and at J to 1 base, leaving 8 bases not matched to a gene. The CDR3 has 19 residues. CDR3 DNA sequence: TGTGCCAGCAGCTTAGGCCGCGGACTAGCGGGAGTTGGCACAGATACGCAGTATTTT. Translation: CASSLGRGLAGVGTDTQYF.

The CDR3 loop is CASSEEITSAVSLAQYF. The DNA for the CDR3 is TGTGCCAGCAGTGAAGAGATCACTAGCGCCGTATCGCTGGCGCAGTATTTT. V gene TRBV6-1 combines with J gene TRBJ2-3, with 7 nucleotides matching TRBD2. After removal of 1 base from V and 10 bases from J, the junction contained 17 bases not matched to a gene. CDR3 length: 17 residues. Germline CDR1 is MNHNS and CDR2 is SASEGT.

Of note for this clone: The junction does not match germline at one end; this may be a read error. V usage is TRBV30 and J usage is TRBJ1-3; D is ambiguous. This CDR3 region has 12 residues. Germline assignment: CDR1 GTSNPN and CDR2 SVGIG (reference sequence). CDR3 region: CAWSLTRSELHF. The CDR3 DNA sequence: TGTGCCTGGAGTCTGACTAGGAGCGAGTTACATTTT.

CDR3 DNA sequence: TGTGCCACCAGCAGAGATCGAGTGAACACTGAAGCTTTCTTT. As protein: CATSRDRVNTEAFF. The rearrangement uses TRBV15 and TRBJ1-1; D gene ambiguous. V was shortened by 0 bases and J by 0 bases, with 5 bases between the two germline ends. Germline lookup yields CDR1 LNHNV and CDR2 YYDKDF (reference sequence). There are 14 residues in the CDR3.

The V call is TRBV25-1, the J call TRBJ1-1, with D maybe TRBD1 (6 bases). The CDR3 is 13 amino acids. Between the trimmed V and J ends, which lost 2 bases and 5 bases, there was a span of 9 bases. Germline CDR1 MGHDK, CDR2 SYGVNS. The CDR3, as DNA: TGTGCCAGCAGTGAAGCAGGGGTTACTGAAGCTTTCTTT. Its protein is CASSEAGVTEAFF.

The genes are TRBV6-1 and TRBJ1-2; 7 bases line up with TRBD1. The ends lost 5 bases at V and 4 bases at J; junction bases unmatched: 7. The CDR3 spans 14 residues. Germline V gives CDR1 MNHNS, CDR2 SASEGT. DNA for the CDR3: TGTGCCAGCAGTCGAGACAGGGCTGGCTATGGCTACACCTTC. Its protein product is CASSRDRAGYGYTF.

The V gene is TRBV6-6, the J gene TRBJ2-5; D possibly corresponds to TRBD1 (6 bases). Per germline, CDR1 MNHNY and CDR2 SVGAGI (reference sequence). The V and J ends lost 5 bases and 0 bases respectively, with 16 bases between them. The CDR3 is made up of 16 amino acids. The CDR3, as DNA: TGTGCCAGCAGTCCACCCGGGACACTCGACCAAGAGACCCAGTACTTC. Its translation: CASSPPGTLDQETQYF.

J is TRBJ1-1 and V is TRBV9; 11 bases align to TRBD1. V was pared by 7 bases and J by 1 base, with 3 bases of the junction left unmatched. CDR1 and CDR2 (germline): SGDLS, YYNGEE. The CDR3 has 14 residues. The CDR3 sequence is CASGGQGANTEAFF. CDR3 DNA: TGTGCCAGCGGAGGACAGGGGGCGAACACTGAAGCTTTCTTT.

This clone is medium-sized by share. The rearrangement links TRBV19 to TRBJ2-7, with D perhaps TRBD2 (5 bases). The CDR3 spans 18 residues. Germline V lookup: CDR1 LNHDA, CDR2 SQIVND (reference sequence). Trimming cost V 3 bases and J 2 bases, with 23 bases left between them. CDR3 residues: CASSISVFGRAAAYEQYF. The CDR3 DNA sequence: TGTGCCAGTAGTATCTCGGTTTTTGGGCGCGCAGCGGCCTACGAGCAGTACTTC.

This rearrangement joins TRBV7-9 to TRBJ2-7; 9 bases align to TRBD1. The CDR3 covers 12 residues. V lost 4 bases and J lost 6; bases outside the gene matches: 1. Germline loops: CDR1 SEHNR, CDR2 FQNEAQ (reference sequence). The CDR3 region is CASSSTGGEQYF. CDR3 DNA: TGTGCCAGCAGCTCGACAGGGGGCGAGCAGTACTTC. Together with reference TRBV7-9 and TRBJ2-7, the CDR3 gives the full variable domain: DTGVSQNPRHKITKRGQNVTFRCDPISEHNRLYWYRQTLGQGPEFLTYFQNEAQLEKSRLLSDRFSAERPKGSFSTLEIQRTEQGDSAMYLCASSSTGGEQYFGPGTRLTVT.

The V and J genes are TRBV5-1 and TRBJ2-5; 7 nucleotides match TRBD1. The CDR3 length is 15 residues. Trimming at V came to 2 bases and at J to 2 bases, leaving 6 bases not matched to a gene. In germline, CDR1 is SGHRS, CDR2 YFSETQ. CDR3 in DNA: TGCGCCAGCAGCTTCCATCCGGGACAGCAAGAGACCCAGTACTTC. It yields the protein CASSFHPGQQETQYF.

The rearrangement links TRBV5-6 to TRBJ2-3; 8 bases are a match to TRBD2. The V and J ends lost 4 bases and 1 base, in that order; junction bases with no gene match: 8. This CDR3 is 16 amino acids long. Germline-derived CDR1 and CDR2 are SGHDT and YYEEEE. CDR3 coding DNA: TGTGCCAGCAGCCGGATAGCGGGGAGCCGCACAGATACGCAGTATTTT. Translated: CASSRIAGSRTDTQYF.

This chain connects TRBV11-2 to TRBJ2-3; 8 bases map to TRBD1. This CDR3 has 16 residues. Germline lookup yields CDR1 SGHAT and CDR2 FQNNGV. V was pared by 5 bases and J by 6 bases, with 13 bases of the junction left unmatched. The CDR3 loop reads CASSPRGPGDDDTQYF. In DNA form, the CDR3 reads TGTGCCAGCAGCCCCAGGGGGCCGGGGGACGACGATACGCAGTATTTT.

V and J are TRBV27 and TRBJ1-1, with 8 bases aligning to TRBD1. V was clipped by 3 bases and J by 4 bases; unmatched bases: 7. Germline CDR1 and CDR2: MNHEY and SMNVEV (reference sequence). CDR3 length: 15 residues. As DNA, the CDR3 is TGTGCCAGCAGTTTGACCGGACAGGGAGGCACTGAAGCTTTCTTT. The encoded protein is CASSLTGQGGTEAFF.

This clone was seen a few times. This chain links TRBV10-3 with TRBJ2-7; 7 nucleotides agree with TRBD2. The ends lost 0 bases at V and 3 bases at J; junction bases unmatched: 5. The CDR3 contains 15 residues. Per germline, CDR1 ENHRY and CDR2 SYGVKD. The CDR3 DNA sequence: TGTGCCATCAGTGAGTCGGCTAGCGGATTCTACGAGCAGTACTTC. Encoded protein: CAISESASGFYEQYF.